This T cell receptor beta chain was identified during a study of cytomegalovirus exposure and HLA in healthy donors. Overall study context: The early release's HLA-typed donors yielded some 85 million unique TCRs.

Study outcomes and limitations: Sequence variants that were highly shared formed a cluster that was likely a sequencing artifact. In most subjects, TCR beta sequences reportedly gave accurate predictions of HLA-A and HLA-B alleles. A later analysis reportedly found that, within productive TCRs, an Asian-associated ancestry cluster had fewer N-insertions than the mean observed across the roughly 730 donors.

CDR3 length: 13 residues. V dropped 2 bases and J dropped 4 bases, with 9 bases sitting between them. CDR1 and CDR2 from the germline V gene are SGHRS and YFSETQ. Details on this clone: The antigen is not known.

Both 60 Vbeta primers and 13 Jbeta primers went into the PCR. Repertoires were generated with immunoSEQ multiplex PCR, while TCRdb's copy carries only in-frame clones and drops some. This repertoire shows around 130,000 clones, around 83% found once; its top ten account for around 1.3%. Sequencing used PBMCs. This receptor was obtained from a girl aged 2-9 years in good health and CMV-seronegative. V gene TRBV5-1 combines with J gene TRBJ2-5, with D possibly TRBD2 on 6 matching bases. CDR3 DNA: TGCGCCAGCAGCTTTAGGGGAGGAGAGACCCAGTACTTC. Translated, it gives CASSFRGGETQYF.